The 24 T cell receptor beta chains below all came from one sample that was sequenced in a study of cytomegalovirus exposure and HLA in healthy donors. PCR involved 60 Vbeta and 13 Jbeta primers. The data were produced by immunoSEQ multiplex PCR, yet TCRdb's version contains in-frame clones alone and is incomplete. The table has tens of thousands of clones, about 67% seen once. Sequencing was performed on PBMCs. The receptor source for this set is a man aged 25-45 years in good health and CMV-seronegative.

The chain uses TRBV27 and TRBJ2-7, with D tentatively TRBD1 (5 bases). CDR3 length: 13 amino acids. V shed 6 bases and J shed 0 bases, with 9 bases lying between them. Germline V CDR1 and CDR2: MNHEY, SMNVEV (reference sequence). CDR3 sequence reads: CASRKDTSYEQYF. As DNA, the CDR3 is TGTGCCAGCAGGAAGGACACCTCCTACGAGCAGTACTTC.

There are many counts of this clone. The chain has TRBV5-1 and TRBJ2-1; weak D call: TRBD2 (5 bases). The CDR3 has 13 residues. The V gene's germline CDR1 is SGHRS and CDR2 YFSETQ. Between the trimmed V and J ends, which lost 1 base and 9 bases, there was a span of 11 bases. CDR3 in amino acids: CASSLISSIEQFF. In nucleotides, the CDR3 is TGCGCCAGCAGCTTGATCTCTAGCATTGAGCAGTTCTTC. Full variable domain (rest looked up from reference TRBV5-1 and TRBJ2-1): KAGVTQTPRYLIKTRGQQVTLSCSPISGHRSVSWYQQTPGQGLQFLFEYFSETQRNKGNFPGRFSGRQFSNSRSEMNVSTLELGDSALYLCASSLISSIEQFFGPGTRLTVL.

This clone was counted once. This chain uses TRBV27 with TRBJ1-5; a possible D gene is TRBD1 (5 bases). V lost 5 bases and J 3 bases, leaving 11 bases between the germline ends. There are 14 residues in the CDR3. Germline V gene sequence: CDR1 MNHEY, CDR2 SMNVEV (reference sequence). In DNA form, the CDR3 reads TGTGCCAGCAGTCCTGGGGCGGCCAATCAGCCCCAGCATTTT. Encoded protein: CASSPGAANQPQHF.

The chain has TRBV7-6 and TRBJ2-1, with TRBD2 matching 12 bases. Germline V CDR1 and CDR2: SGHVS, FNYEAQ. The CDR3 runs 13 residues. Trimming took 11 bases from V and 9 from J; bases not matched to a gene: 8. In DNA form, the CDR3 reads TGTGCCGTGGGACTAGCGGGCGGGGGTGAGCAGTTCTTC. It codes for CAVGLAGGGEQFF.

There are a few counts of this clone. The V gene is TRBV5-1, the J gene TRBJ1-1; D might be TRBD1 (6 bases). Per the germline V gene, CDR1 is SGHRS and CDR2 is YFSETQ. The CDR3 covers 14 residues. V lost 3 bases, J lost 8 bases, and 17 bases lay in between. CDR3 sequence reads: CASSSRGGFVEAFF. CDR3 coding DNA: TGCGCCAGCAGCTCAAGGGGGGGCTTCGTCGAAGCTTTCTTT.

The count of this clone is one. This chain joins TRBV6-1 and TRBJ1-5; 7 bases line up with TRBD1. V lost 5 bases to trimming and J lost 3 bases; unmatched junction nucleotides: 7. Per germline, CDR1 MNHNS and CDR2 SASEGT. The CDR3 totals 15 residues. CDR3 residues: CASSKRQGSNQPQHF. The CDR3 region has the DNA TGTGCCAGCAGTAAAAGACAGGGCTCCAATCAGCCCCAGCATTTT.

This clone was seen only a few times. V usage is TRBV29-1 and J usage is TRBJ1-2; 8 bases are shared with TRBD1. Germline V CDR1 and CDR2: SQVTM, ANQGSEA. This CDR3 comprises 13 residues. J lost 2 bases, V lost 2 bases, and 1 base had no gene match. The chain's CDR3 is CSVERDRNYGYTF. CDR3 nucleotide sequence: TGCAGCGTTGAACGGGACAGGAACTATGGCTACACCTTC.

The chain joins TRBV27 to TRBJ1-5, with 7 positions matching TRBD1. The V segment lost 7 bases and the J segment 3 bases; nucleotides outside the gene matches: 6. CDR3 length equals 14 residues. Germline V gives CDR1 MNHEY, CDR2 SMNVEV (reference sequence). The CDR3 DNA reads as TGTGCCAGCAAACCCGGGACAGTCAATCAGCCCCAGCATTTT. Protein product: CASKPGTVNQPQHF.

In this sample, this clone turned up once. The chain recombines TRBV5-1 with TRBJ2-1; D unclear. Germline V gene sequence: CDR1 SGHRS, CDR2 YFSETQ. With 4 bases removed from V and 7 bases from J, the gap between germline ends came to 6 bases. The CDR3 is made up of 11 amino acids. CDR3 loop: CASSRMNEQFF. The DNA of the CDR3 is TGCGCCAGCAGCCGTATGAATGAGCAGTTCTTC.

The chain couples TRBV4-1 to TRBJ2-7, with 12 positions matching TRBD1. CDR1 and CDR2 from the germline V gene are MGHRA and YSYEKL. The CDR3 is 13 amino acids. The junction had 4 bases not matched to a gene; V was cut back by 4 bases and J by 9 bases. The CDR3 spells CASSRDRGLAQYF. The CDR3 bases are TGCGCCAGCAGCCGGGACAGGGGGCTTGCGCAGTACTTC.

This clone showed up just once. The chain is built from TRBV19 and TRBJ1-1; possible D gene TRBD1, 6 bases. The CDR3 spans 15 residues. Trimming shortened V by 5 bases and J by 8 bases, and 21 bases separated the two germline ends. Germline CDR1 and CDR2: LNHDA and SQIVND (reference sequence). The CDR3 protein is CASSVGPTGQQEAFF. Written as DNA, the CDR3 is TGTGCCAGTAGTGTAGGACCAACTGGACAGCAAGAAGCTTTCTTT.

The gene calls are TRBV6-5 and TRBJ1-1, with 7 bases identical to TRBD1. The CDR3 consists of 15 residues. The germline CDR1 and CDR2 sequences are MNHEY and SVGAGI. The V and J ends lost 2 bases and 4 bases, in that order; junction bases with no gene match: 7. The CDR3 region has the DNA TGTGCCAGCAGTTACGGGACAGCCCCGGGCACTGAAGCTTTCTTT. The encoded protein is CASSYGTAPGTEAFF.

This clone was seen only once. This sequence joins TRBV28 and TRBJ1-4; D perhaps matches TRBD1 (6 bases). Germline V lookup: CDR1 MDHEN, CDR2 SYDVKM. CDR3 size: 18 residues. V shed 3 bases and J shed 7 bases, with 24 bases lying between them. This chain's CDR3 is CASSLLSRGRVEVEKLFF. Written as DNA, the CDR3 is TGTGCCAGCAGTTTGCTTTCGAGGGGGAGGGTTGAGGTTGAAAAACTGTTTTTT.

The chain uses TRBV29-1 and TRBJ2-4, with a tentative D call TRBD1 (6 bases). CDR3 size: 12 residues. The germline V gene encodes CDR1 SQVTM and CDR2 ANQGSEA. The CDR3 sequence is CTMTKGVNIQYF. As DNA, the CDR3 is TGCACTATGACAAAGGGGGTCAACATTCAGTACTTC.

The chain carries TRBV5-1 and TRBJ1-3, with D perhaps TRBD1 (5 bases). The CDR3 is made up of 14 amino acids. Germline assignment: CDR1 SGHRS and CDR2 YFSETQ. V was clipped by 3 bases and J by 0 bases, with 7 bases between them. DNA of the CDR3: TGCGCCAGCAGCTCAGGGAACTCTGGAAACACCATATATTTT. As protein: CASSSGNSGNTIYF. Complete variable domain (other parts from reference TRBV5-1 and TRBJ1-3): KAGVTQTPRYLIKTRGQQVTLSCSPISGHRSVSWYQQTPGQGLQFLFEYFSETQRNKGNFPGRFSGRQFSNSRSEMNVSTLELGDSALYLCASSSGNSGNTIYFGEGSWLTVV.

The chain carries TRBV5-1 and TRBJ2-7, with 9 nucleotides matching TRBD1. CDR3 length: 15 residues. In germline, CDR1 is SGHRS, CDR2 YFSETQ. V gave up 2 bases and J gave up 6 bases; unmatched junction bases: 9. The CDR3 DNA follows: TGCGCCAGCAGCTTATCGTTTGACAGGGGGGGCGAGCAGTACTTC. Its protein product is CASSLSFDRGGEQYF.

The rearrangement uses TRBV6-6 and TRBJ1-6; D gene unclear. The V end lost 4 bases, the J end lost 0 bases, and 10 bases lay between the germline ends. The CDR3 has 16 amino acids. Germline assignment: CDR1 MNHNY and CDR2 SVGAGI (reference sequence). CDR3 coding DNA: TGTGCCAGCAGTTCGGGATCTAGCTCCTATAATTCACCCCTCCACTTT. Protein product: CASSSGSSSYNSPLHF.

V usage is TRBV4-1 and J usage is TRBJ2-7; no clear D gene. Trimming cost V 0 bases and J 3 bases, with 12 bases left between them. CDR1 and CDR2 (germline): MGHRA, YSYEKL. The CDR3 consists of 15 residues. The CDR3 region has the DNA TGCGCCAGCAGCCAAGAGGCGCGGTCGTTCTACGAGCAGTACTTC. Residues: CASSQEARSFYEQYF.

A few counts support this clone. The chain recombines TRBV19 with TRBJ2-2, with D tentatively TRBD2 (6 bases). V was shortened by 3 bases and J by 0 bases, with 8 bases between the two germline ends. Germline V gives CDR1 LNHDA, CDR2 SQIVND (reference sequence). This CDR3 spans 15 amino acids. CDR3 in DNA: TGTGCCAGTAGTATCTCGGGGGCGAACACCGGGGAGCTGTTTTTT. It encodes CASSISGANTGELFF. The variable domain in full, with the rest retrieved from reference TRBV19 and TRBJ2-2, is DGGITQSPKYLFRKEGQNVTLSCEQNLNHDAMYWYRQDPGQGLRLIYYSQIVNDFQKGDIAEGYSVSREKKESFPLTVTSAQKNPTAFYLCASSISGANTGELFFGEGSRLTVL.

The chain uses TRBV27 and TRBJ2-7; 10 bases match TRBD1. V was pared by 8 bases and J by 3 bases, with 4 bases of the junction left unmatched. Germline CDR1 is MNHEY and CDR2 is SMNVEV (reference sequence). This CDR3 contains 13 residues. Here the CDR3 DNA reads TGTGCCAGCGGGACAGGGGCCTTCTACGAGCAGTACTTC. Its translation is CASGTGAFYEQYF.

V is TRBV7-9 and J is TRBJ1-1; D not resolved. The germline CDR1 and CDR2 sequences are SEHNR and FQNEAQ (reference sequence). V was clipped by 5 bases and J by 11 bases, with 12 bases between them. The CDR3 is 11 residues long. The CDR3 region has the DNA TGTGCCAGCAGCCCTGAGAGAGGCGCTTTCTTT. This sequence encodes CASSPERGAFF. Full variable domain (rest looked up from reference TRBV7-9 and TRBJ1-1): DTGVSQNPRHKITKRGQNVTFRCDPISEHNRLYWYRQTLGQGPEFLTYFQNEAQLEKSRLLSDRFSAERPKGSFSTLEIQRTEQGDSAMYLCASSPERGAFFGQGTRLTVV.

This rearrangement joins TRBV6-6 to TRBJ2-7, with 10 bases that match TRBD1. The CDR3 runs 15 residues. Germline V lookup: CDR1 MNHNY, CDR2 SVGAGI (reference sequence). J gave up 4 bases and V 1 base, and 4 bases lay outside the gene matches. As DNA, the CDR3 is TGTGCCAGCAGTTACTTGGCGGGACAGGGGTACGAGCAGTACTTC. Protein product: CASSYLAGQGYEQYF.

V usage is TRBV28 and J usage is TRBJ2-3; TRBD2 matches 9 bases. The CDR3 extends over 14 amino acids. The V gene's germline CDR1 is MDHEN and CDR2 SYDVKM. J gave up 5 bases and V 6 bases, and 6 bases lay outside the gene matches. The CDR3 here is CASSLAGGEDTQYF. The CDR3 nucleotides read TGTGCCAGCAGCCTCGCGGGAGGGGAAGATACGCAGTATTTT.

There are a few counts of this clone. As DNA, the CDR3 is TGTGCCAGCAGCCCCCAGGGGGGCGACAATCAGCCCCAGCATTTT. It translates to CASSPQGGDNQPQHF. The chain employs TRBV7-8 and TRBJ1-5; 7 nucleotides align to TRBD1. Germline trimming cut 5 bases from V and 3 bases from J; bases unmatched to any gene: 7. The CDR3 loop spans 15 amino acids. CDR1 SGHVS and CDR2 FQNEAQ come from the germline V gene.